The T cell receptor beta chain described here comes from a study of cytomegalovirus exposure and HLA in healthy donors. Separate from the roughly 720-subject first cohort, the 120-subject validation cohort was the one that the donors belonged to. Between the trimmed V and J ends, which lost 7 bases and 4 bases, there was a span of 16 bases. The CDR3 has 14 residues. Germline V gene lookup returns CDR1 MNHEY and CDR2 SVGAGI. TCRdb keeps only in-frame clones here, not all; method: immunoSEQ multiplex PCR. This table holds 250,000 to 400,000 clones, approximately 91% found once. The clonotype was recovered from a young man in good health and CMV-seronegative. Sequenced material: PBMCs. The chain combines TRBV6-5 with TRBJ1-2; unclear D gene. CDR3 DNA: TGTGCCAGCAACCTATCTCCCGCCGGCTATGGCTACACCTTC. Translating gives CASNLSPAGYGYTF.